The clone carrying this TCR beta chain was counted at least ten times. These data are taken from a study of breast tumors, draining lymph nodes, adjacent tissues. This CDR3 spans 15 amino acids. The V and J ends lost 6 bases and 0 bases, in that order; junction bases with no gene match: 6. The germline V gene has CDR1 MNHEY and CDR2 SVGAGI. From the multiplex PCR reads, TCRdb called clonotypes with MiXCR, one entry per CDR3 protein. The sample lists 47,000 or so distinct CDR3 sequences, 20% to 25% occurring once. This chain connects TRBV6-5 to TRBJ1-2; 8 bases line up with TRBD1. The sample was breast tumor tissue. This clonotype originated in a female donor with breast cancer. Some clones in this sample may be carry-over from other donors' samples. The CDR3 protein is CASRGTGPSNYGYTF. As DNA, the CDR3 is TGTGCCAGCAGGGGGACAGGTCCGTCTAACTATGGCTACACCTTC.